These 5 T cell receptor beta chains came from one sample sequenced in a study of tumor and adjacent non-tumor tissue in lung cancer. TCRbeta libraries were built with three rounds of nested PCR, modified from ARM-PCR. TCRdb re-analysed the multiplex PCR reads in MiXCR, keeping a single row per CDR3 protein. The sample gives some 70,000 distinct CDR3 sequences, nearly 70% of which show up once; 25% to 35% is in the top ten. The template was RNA from unsorted bulk tissue. The normal lung tissue was taken more than 3 cm from the tumor edge. Sequencing used distant non-tumor lung tissue. These receptors originate from a woman in her forties or fifties with non-small cell lung cancer.

The V call is TRBV20-1, the J call TRBJ2-1; TRBD2 matches at 10 bases. V gave up 4 bases and J gave up 13 bases; unmatched junction bases: 13. Germline V gene lookup returns CDR1 DFQATT and CDR2 SNEGSKA (reference sequence). There are 14 residues in the CDR3. This chain's CDR3 is CSATSGGTSVSQFF. DNA for the CDR3: TGCAGTGCTACCTCGGGGGGGACTAGCGTGAGTCAGTTCTTC.

Concerning this clonotype itself: Mismatch with germline at one junction end may stem from a read error. The V gene is TRBV11-2, the J gene TRBJ2-1; D ambiguous. In germline, CDR1 is SGHAT, CDR2 FQNNGV. The CDR3 sequence is 14 residues long. CDR3 loop: CASSFVSQYNGQFF. CDR3 bases: TGTGCCAGCAGCTTCGTATCCCAATACAATGGGCAGTTCTTC.

Points on this clonotype: A junction end diverges from the germline sequence, so it may reflect a read error. This rearrangement joins TRBV6-1 to TRBJ2-7; a weak D match, TRBD1 (7 bases). This CDR3 region has 14 residues. Per the germline V gene, CDR1 is MNHNS and CDR2 is SASEGT. CDR3 DNA sequence: TGTGTCAGCAGTGGGGGGACAGCTCAGTACGAGCAGTACTTC. This gives the protein CVSSGGTAQYEQYF.

Concerning this clonotype itself: One base away lies a much larger clone, so this may be a sequencing read error. The rearrangement links TRBV4-1 to TRBJ2-1; D might be TRBD2 (6 bases). V was shortened by 1 base and J by 7 bases, with 14 bases between the two germline ends. Germline values: CDR1 MGHRA, CDR2 YSYEKL. The CDR3 totals 15 residues. This CDR3 is CASSQAITAGNEQFF. CDR3 DNA: TGCGCCAGCAGCCAAGCAATTACCGCGGGGAATGAGCAGTTCTTC.

In this sample, this clonotype turned up once. At one of its ends the junction is not consistent with the germline gene, which may arise from a read error. The chain couples TRBV7-2 to TRBJ2-5; no reliable D call. The CDR3 contains 13 residues. CDR1 and CDR2 (germline): SGHTA, FQGNSA. The CDR3 reads CPSSLVVRETQYF. The CDR3 coding sequence is TGTCCCAGCAGCTTAGTTGTTCGGGAGACCCAGTACTTC.